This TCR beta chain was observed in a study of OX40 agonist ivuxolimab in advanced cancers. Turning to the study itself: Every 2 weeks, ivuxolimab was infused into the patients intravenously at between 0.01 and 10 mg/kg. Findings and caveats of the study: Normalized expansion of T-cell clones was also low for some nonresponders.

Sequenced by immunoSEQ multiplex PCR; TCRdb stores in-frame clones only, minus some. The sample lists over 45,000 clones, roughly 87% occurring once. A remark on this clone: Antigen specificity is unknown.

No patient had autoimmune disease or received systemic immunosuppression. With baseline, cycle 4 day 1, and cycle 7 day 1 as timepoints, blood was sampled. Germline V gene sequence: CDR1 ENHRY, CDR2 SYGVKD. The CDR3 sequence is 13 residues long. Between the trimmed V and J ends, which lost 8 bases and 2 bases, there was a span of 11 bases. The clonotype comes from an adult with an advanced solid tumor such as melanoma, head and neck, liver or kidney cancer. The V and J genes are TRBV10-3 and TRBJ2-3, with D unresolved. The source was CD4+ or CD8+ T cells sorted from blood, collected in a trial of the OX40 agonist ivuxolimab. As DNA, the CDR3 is TGTGCCATCTCGGTGGGTACCACAGATACGCAGTATTTT. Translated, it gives CAISVGTTDTQYF.